The 30 T cell receptor beta chains given below trace back to one sample, sequenced in a study of Ad26.COV2.S vaccination and SARS-CoV-2 variants. The method was immunoSEQ multiplex PCR; TCRdb's version includes in-frame clones alone and lacks a portion of them. Of hundreds of thousands of clones listed, roughly 80% are singletons. The treatment: 15 to 20 received Ad26.COV2.S at low or high dose, single or two shots; several received placebo; per-sample allocation not given. At day 63 after the first vaccine or placebo injection, samples were drawn. Source: peripheral blood, taken in a trial of Ad26.COV2.S vaccine versus placebo. These receptors were collected from a person between 18 and 60 years old who received the Ad26.COV2.S COVID-19 vaccine or a placebo.

This clone was counted a single time. The chain combines TRBV7-2 with TRBJ1-1, with 8 bases aligning to TRBD1. Germline CDR1 and CDR2: SGHTA and FQGNSA. V lost 4 bases, J lost 0 bases, and 7 bases stayed unmatched. The CDR3 extends over 16 amino acids. CDR3 loop: CASSSQGAAMNTEAFF. CDR3 in DNA: TGTGCCAGCAGCTCCCAGGGGGCAGCCATGAACACTGAAGCTTTCTTT.

The chain has TRBV13 and TRBJ2-2; D perhaps matches TRBD2 (6 bases). V lost 1 base to trimming and J lost 10 bases, with 7 bases between them. The germline gives CDR1 PRHDT, CDR2 FYEKMQ (reference sequence). This CDR3 has 12 residues. The CDR3 loop is CASSLAGEELFF. For the CDR3, the DNA is TGTGCCAGCAGCTTAGCGGGGGAGGAGCTGTTTTTT.

J is TRBJ2-5 and V is TRBV3-1 (or the pseudogene TRBV3-2); D gene uncertain. The CDR3 consists of 12 residues. Trimming took 1 base from V and 5 from J, leaving 5 bases between them. Germline CDR1 is LGHDT and CDR2 is YNNKEL (reference sequence). For the CDR3, the DNA is TGTGCCAGCAGCCAAGTCCCGGAGACCCAGTACTTC. It specifies CASSQVPETQYF.

The chain links TRBV5-1 to TRBJ2-3; a possible D gene is TRBD2 (6 bases). The CDR3 loop spans 15 amino acids. Trimming took off 7 bases at V and 2 bases at J, with 17 bases between the two ends. Germline V gene sequence: CDR1 SGHRS, CDR2 YFSETQ. Written as DNA, the CDR3 is TGCGCCAGCGGACCACGGGGGTCTTCCACAGATACGCAGTATTTT. It yields the protein CASGPRGSSTDTQYF.

The chain couples TRBV9 to TRBJ2-3, with D tentatively TRBD2 (5 bases). Germline CDR1 SGDLS, CDR2 YYNGEE. The CDR3 totals 13 residues. Trimming took off 3 bases at V and 8 bases at J, with 13 bases between the two ends. The CDR3 loop is CASSASGILTQYF. The CDR3 region has the DNA TGTGCCAGCAGCGCGTCCGGGATCCTTACGCAGTATTTT.

The CDR3 reads CASRIDRDPNEKLFF. Written as DNA, the CDR3 is TGTGCCAGCAGGATAGACAGGGATCCTAATGAAAAACTGTTTTTT. The chain is built from TRBV6-5 and TRBJ1-4, with 7 bases aligning to TRBD1. Germline trimming cut 6 bases from V and 3 bases from J; bases unmatched to any gene: 7. CDR1 is MNHEY, CDR2 SVGAGI, per germline. The CDR3 has 15 amino acids.

The V call is TRBV19, the J call TRBJ1-2; 7 nucleotides agree with TRBD1. Germline CDR1 and CDR2: LNHDA and SQIVND (reference sequence). The CDR3 runs to 13 residues. The V segment lost 6 bases and the J segment 7 bases; nucleotides outside the gene matches: 8. The CDR3 nucleotides read TGTGCCAGTAGCCCCGGACAGGCGTCTGGCTACACCTTC. Its protein product is CASSPGQASGYTF.

V usage is TRBV4-1 and J usage is TRBJ1-2, with D tentatively TRBD1 (5 bases). Germline CDR1 is MGHRA and CDR2 is YSYEKL. The CDR3 is made up of 14 amino acids. Trimming took 4 bases from V and 2 from J, leaving 11 bases between them. The CDR3 spells CASSPGGHNYGYTF. For the CDR3, the DNA is TGCGCCAGCAGCCCAGGCGGACACAACTATGGCTACACCTTC.

The chain combines TRBV5-6 with TRBJ2-7, with D possibly TRBD2 on 6 matching bases. V dropped 2 bases and J dropped 7 bases, with 16 bases sitting between them. Germline values: CDR1 SGHDT, CDR2 YYEEEE. The CDR3 sequence is 14 residues long. The CDR3 here is CASSFIAVGLEQYF. CDR3 coding DNA: TGTGCCAGCAGCTTTATAGCGGTGGGTCTTGAGCAGTACTTC.

V gene TRBV9 combines with J gene TRBJ2-3; D may be TRBD1 (6 bases). The CDR3 contains 15 residues. The germline V gene has CDR1 SGDLS and CDR2 YYNGEE. The V end lost 0 bases, the J end lost 4 bases, and 12 bases lay between the germline ends. The CDR3 coding sequence is TGTGCCAGCAGCGTAGCTGGGGGCGCCGCAGATACGCAGTATTTT. Its protein product is CASSVAGGAADTQYF.

The CDR3 DNA reads as TGTGCCAGCAGCTTCAGGGTTTTATACGAGCAGTACTTC. Its translation is CASSFRVLYEQYF. The chain employs TRBV5-6 and TRBJ2-7; maybe TRBD1 (5 bases). This CDR3 contains 13 residues. V lost 2 bases and J 4 bases, leaving 10 bases between the germline ends. Germline values: CDR1 SGHDT, CDR2 YYEEEE.

The J gene is TRBJ2-5, the V gene TRBV6-5; 8 positions agree with TRBD1. The CDR3 has 13 residues. Germline V gene data show CDR1 as MNHEY and CDR2 as SVGAGI. V was pared by 6 bases and J by 4 bases, with 4 bases of the junction left unmatched. The CDR3, as DNA: TGTGCCAGCAGGTTGACAGGGGTAGAGACCCAGTACTTC. Translating gives CASRLTGVETQYF.

V and J are TRBV29-1 and TRBJ1-4; 9 nucleotides agree with TRBD1. V shed 6 bases and J 4 bases; nucleotides not matched to a gene: 6. CDR1 and CDR2 from the germline V gene are SQVTM and ANQGSEA. The CDR3 is made up of 14 amino acids. This CDR3 reads CSVMDRGHNEKLFF. CDR3 coding DNA: TGCAGCGTCATGGACAGGGGCCATAATGAAAAACTGTTTTTT.

In DNA, the CDR3 is TGCAGCCTATGGACAGGGGACAATGAGCAGTTCTTC. Translation: CSLWTGDNEQFF. The chain links TRBV29-1 to TRBJ2-1, with 9 bases aligning to TRBD1. This CDR3 has 12 residues. Germline V lookup: CDR1 SQVTM, CDR2 ANQGSEA. Unmatched junction bases numbered 4, after V lost 8 bases and J lost 5 bases.

The chain uses TRBV5-1 and TRBJ1-2; 7 bases match TRBD1. Looked up from germline, CDR1 is SGHRS and CDR2 is YFSETQ. This CDR3 has 15 amino acids. V lost 5 bases to trimming and J lost 1 base; unmatched junction nucleotides: 8. In nucleotides, the CDR3 is TGCGCCAGCAGATCGGGACAGAATTTTAACTATGGCTACACCTTC. This translates into CASRSGQNFNYGYTF.

V usage is TRBV4-2 and J usage is TRBJ2-2; D gene uncertain. Deletions cut 7 bases from V and 0 bases from J, with 9 bases between. This CDR3 has 14 residues. Germline loops: CDR1 LGHNA, CDR2 YNFKEQ. CDR3 nucleotides: TGTGCCAGCACGGATATTGCGAACACCGGGGAGCTGTTTTTT. It translates to CASTDIANTGELFF.

This rearrangement joins TRBV7-6 to TRBJ1-6; TRBD1 agrees at 7 bases. The CDR3 is 16 residues long. V was clipped by 2 bases and J by 7 bases; unmatched bases: 8. Germline V lookup: CDR1 SGHVS, CDR2 FNYEAQ. The CDR3 region has the DNA TGTGCCAGCAGCTTAACAGACAGGGCAGTCAATTCACCCCTCCACTTT. Protein: CASSLTDRAVNSPLHF.

The chain has TRBV4-2 and TRBJ2-5; no clear D gene. CDR3 length: 14 amino acids. Germline CDR1 LGHNA, CDR2 YNFKEQ. Trimming removed 2 bases from V and 1 base from J, with 8 bases in between. The CDR3 region has the DNA TGTGCCAGCAGCCAAAGCGCAGGCCAAGAGACCCAGTACTTC. Its translation: CASSQSAGQETQYF.

With respect to this clone: Other DNA sequences in the same sample also yield this CDR3. CDR3 sequence (DNA): TGTGCCAGCAGCTTGGAGGGGGATCAGCCCCAGCATTTT. It is translated as CASSLEGDQPQHF. This chain joins TRBV7-9 and TRBJ1-5; weak D call: TRBD1 (6 bases). The CDR3 has 13 residues. The V end lost 3 bases, the J end lost 5 bases, and 8 bases lay between the germline ends. The germline gives CDR1 SEHNR, CDR2 FQNEAQ (reference sequence).

J is TRBJ2-1 and V is TRBV5-1; D not certain. CDR1 SGHRS and CDR2 YFSETQ come from the germline V gene. The CDR3 has 14 residues. V dropped 0 bases and J dropped 4 bases, with 8 bases sitting between them. The chain's CDR3 is CASSLGEQYNEQFF. In nucleotides, the CDR3 is TGCGCCAGCAGCTTGGGCGAGCAATACAATGAGCAGTTCTTC. The full variable domain, rest sourced from reference TRBV5-1 and TRBJ2-1, is KAGVTQTPRYLIKTRGQQVTLSCSPISGHRSVSWYQQTPGQGLQFLFEYFSETQRNKGNFPGRFSGRQFSNSRSEMNVSTLELGDSALYLCASSLGEQYNEQFFGPGTRLTVL.

The chain is built from TRBV7-3 and TRBJ2-6, with D perhaps matching TRBD2 (6 bases). With 0 bases removed from V and 0 bases from J, the gap between germline ends came to 12 bases. The germline CDR1 and CDR2 sequences are SGHTA and FQGTGA. The CDR3 runs 18 residues. In DNA, the CDR3 is TGTGCCAGCAGCTTAACAGGGACTCCCAACTCTGGGGCCAACGTCCTGACTTTC. Translating gives CASSLTGTPNSGANVLTF.

The chain has TRBV11-3 and TRBJ2-2; 10 positions agree with TRBD2. Germline CDR1 is SGHNT and CDR2 is YENEEA. The CDR3 covers 16 residues. After removal of 3 bases from V and 7 bases from J, the junction contained 8 bases not matched to a gene. CDR3 residues: CASSFGGLAASGELFF. The CDR3 bases are TGTGCCAGCAGCTTCGGAGGACTAGCGGCCAGCGGGGAGCTGTTTTTT.

This clone was observed a handful of times. The gene calls are TRBV2 and TRBJ2-7, with D hard to call. This CDR3 contains 14 residues. From germline, CDR1 is SNHLY and CDR2 FYNNEI. Trimming took 4 bases from V and 2 from J, leaving 12 bases between them. As DNA, the CDR3 is TGTGCCAGCAGTGTTTACAGACTCCCCTACGAGCAGTACTTC. Translation gives CASSVYRLPYEQYF. Using reference TRBV2 and TRBJ2-7 for the parts outside the CDR3, the full variable domain is EPEVTQTPSHQVTQMGQEVILRCVPISNHLYFYWYRQILGQKVEFLVSFYNNEISEKSEIFDDQFSVERPDGSNFTLKIRSTKLEDSAMYFCASSVYRLPYEQYFGPGTRLTVT.

This chain connects TRBV4-2 to TRBJ2-1, with D perhaps matching TRBD1 (6 bases). The CDR3 sequence is 15 residues long. Trimming took 4 bases from V and 2 from J, leaving 12 bases between them. From germline, CDR1 is LGHNA and CDR2 YNFKEQ. This CDR3 reads CASSRGGLAYNEQFF. The CDR3 DNA is TGTGCCAGCAGCCGAGGGGGTCTCGCCTACAATGAGCAGTTCTTC.

The chain joins TRBV7-9 to TRBJ2-1, with TRBD2 matching over 10 bases. Trimming took 5 bases from V and 6 from J; bases not matched to a gene: 10. CDR1 is SEHNR and CDR2 is FQNEAQ in the germline V gene (reference sequence). This CDR3 comprises 16 residues. CDR3 sequence: CASSNWASGGGNEQFF. In nucleotides, the CDR3 is TGTGCCAGCAGCAACTGGGCTAGCGGGGGAGGCAATGAGCAGTTCTTC.

The count of this clone is one. The chain has TRBV12-5 and TRBJ1-6; D uncertain. The CDR3 runs to 13 residues. Germline loops: CDR1 LGHNT, CDR2 FRNRAP. Between the trimmed V and J ends, which lost 4 bases and 10 bases, there was a span of 11 bases. CDR3 DNA: TGTGCTAGTGGTTCGGAGCCGGGGTCACCCCTCCACTTT. Protein product: CASGSEPGSPLHF. The whole variable domain, remainder taken from reference TRBV12-5 and TRBJ1-6, is DARVTQTPRHKVTEMGQEVTMRCQPILGHNTVFWYRQTMMQGLELLAYFRNRAPLDDSGMPKDRFSAEMPDATLATLKIQPSEPRDSAVYFCASGSEPGSPLHFGNGTRLTVT.

The genes are TRBV29-1 and TRBJ2-2; TRBD1 might be the D (6 bases). CDR1 and CDR2 (germline): SQVTM, ANQGSEA. This CDR3 is built from 13 residues. Trimming stripped 7 bases from V and 4 bases from J, with 13 bases between. The CDR3 region has the DNA TGCAGCGGGGGGCTTAGCTTCACCGGGGAGCTGTTTTTT. Encoded protein: CSGGLSFTGELFF.

The V and J genes are TRBV3-1 (or the pseudogene TRBV3-2) and TRBJ2-3; D is ambiguous. Trimming shortened V by 4 bases and J by 6 bases, and 14 bases separated the two germline ends. Germline V lookup: CDR1 LGHDT, CDR2 YNNKEL (reference sequence). The CDR3 totals 14 residues. The chain's CDR3 is CASSPTLLADTQYF. In DNA form, the CDR3 reads TGTGCCAGCAGCCCAACCTTACTCGCTGATACGCAGTATTTT.

In this sample, this clone turned up a few times. J is TRBJ2-7 and V is TRBV7-9, with D perhaps TRBD1 (6 bases). Germline V gene data show CDR1 as SEHNR and CDR2 as FQNEAQ (reference sequence). V lost 2 bases and J lost 2, with 13 bases in between. This CDR3 is built from 15 residues. This chain's CDR3 is CASSLRGTTTYEQYF. For the CDR3, the DNA is TGTGCCAGCAGCTTAAGGGGGACAACGACCTACGAGCAGTACTTC.

This clone has a handful of counts. The CDR3 bases are TGTGCCAGCAGCTGGGGACAGGGGGCCCACGAGCAGTACTTC. Protein: CASSWGQGAHEQYF. The chain joins TRBV11-2 to TRBJ2-7; 12 nucleotides agree with TRBD1. This CDR3 region has 14 residues. Germline V gene data show CDR1 as SGHAT and CDR2 as FQNNGV. V lost 4 bases, J lost 5 bases, and 3 bases stayed unmatched.